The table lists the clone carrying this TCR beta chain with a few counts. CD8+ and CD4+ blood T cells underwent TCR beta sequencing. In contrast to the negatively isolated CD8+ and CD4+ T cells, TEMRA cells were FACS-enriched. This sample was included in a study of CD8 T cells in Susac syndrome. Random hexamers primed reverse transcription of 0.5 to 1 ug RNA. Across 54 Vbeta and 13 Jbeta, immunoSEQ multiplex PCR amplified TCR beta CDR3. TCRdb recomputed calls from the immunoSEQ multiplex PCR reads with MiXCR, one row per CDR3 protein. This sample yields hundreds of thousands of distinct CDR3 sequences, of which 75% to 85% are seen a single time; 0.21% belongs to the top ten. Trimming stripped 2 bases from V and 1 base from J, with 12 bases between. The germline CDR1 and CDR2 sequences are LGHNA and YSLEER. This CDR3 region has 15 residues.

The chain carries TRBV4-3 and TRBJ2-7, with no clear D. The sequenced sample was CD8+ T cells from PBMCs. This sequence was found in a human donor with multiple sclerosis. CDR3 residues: CASSQFPVSSYEQYF. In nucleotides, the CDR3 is TGCGCCAGCAGCCAATTCCCCGTCAGTTCCTACGAGCAGTACTTC.